This T cell receptor (beta chain) is drawn from a study of blood T cell repertoires in COVID-19. Overall study context: Sample material is recorded as cDNA or gDNA derived from T cells, B-cell-depleted T cells, or PBMCs.

Clones were sequenced by immunoSEQ multiplex PCR, and TCRdb holds only the in-frame ones, with some missing. The table records roughly 190,000 clones, around 81% of them present only once. This CDR3 comprises 13 residues. V lost 3 bases and J lost 6, with 11 bases in between. The V gene's germline CDR1 is MDHEN and CDR2 SYDVKM. This TCR came from a human donor with acute or convalescent COVID-19. The donor label of this sample is uncertain. Sequencing input: peripheral blood. The chain joins TRBV28 to TRBJ1-2, with D unclear. CDR3: CASSFYGKDGYTF. CDR3 DNA: TGTGCCAGCAGTTTCTACGGGAAGGATGGCTACACCTTC.